The 21 T cell receptor beta chains listed next were all sequenced from one sample in a study of T cells in Graves' hyperthyroidism and ophthalmopathy. Amplification of TCR beta CDR3 regions used RNA as the template. Primed by the HTBI set, a first-round RT-PCR was run on the TCR CDR3. From the multiplex PCR reads, TCRdb called clonotypes with MiXCR, one entry per CDR3 protein. This sample has 540,000 or so distinct CDR3 sequences, with around a sixth found just once. The specimen sequenced was blood. The receptors originated from a woman aged 25 to 45 with Graves' hyperthyroidism.

The rearrangement joins TRBV19 to TRBJ1-1, with a tentative D call TRBD1 (5 bases). Deletions cut 2 bases from V and 1 base from J, with 11 bases between. CDR3 length: 15 residues. Germline CDR1 and CDR2: LNHDA and SQIVND (reference sequence). CDR3 nucleotide sequence: TGTGCCAGTAGTATAATTGACAGCGCGAACACTGAAGCTTTCTTT. Its protein is CASSIIDSANTEAFF.

The sample holds a few counts of this clonotype. This chain uses TRBV6-2 or TRBV6-3 with TRBJ2-1; 13 bases fit TRBD2. The junction had 13 bases not matched to a gene; V was cut back by 5 bases and J by 0 bases. The germline gives CDR1 MNHEY, CDR2 SVGEGT. The CDR3 has 20 amino acids. In nucleotides, the CDR3 is TGTGCCAGCAGTCCCGGGACTAGCGGGACCACCGGGGGCTCCTACAATGAGCAGTTCTTC. Translation: CASSPGTSGTTGGSYNEQFF.

This clonotype has a count of ten or more. The genes are TRBV3-1 and TRBJ2-1; 11 bases agree with TRBD2. The CDR3 has 16 amino acids. V lost 0 bases and J lost 4; bases outside the gene matches: 2. CDR1 and CDR2 (germline): LGHDT, YNNKEL (reference sequence). The DNA of the CDR3 is TGTGCCAGCAGCCAAGAGGGACTAGCGGATTACAATGAGCAGTTCTTC. Its protein product is CASSQEGLADYNEQFF.

This chain connects TRBV30 to TRBJ2-3; 10 bases map to TRBD2. Losses at the gene ends were 1 base for V and 5 bases for J; bases not matched to a gene: 6. This CDR3 spans 15 amino acids. Germline values: CDR1 GTSNPN, CDR2 SVGIG (reference sequence). The CDR3 region has the DNA TGTGCCTGGAGTGGTACTAGCGGGAAAATAGATACGCAGTATTTT. Translation: CAWSGTSGKIDTQYF.

There are many counts of this clonotype. The gene calls are TRBV20-1 and TRBJ1-3; D not resolved. The V gene lost 0 bases and the J gene lost 4 bases, with 19 bases spanning the gap. Germline V lookup: CDR1 DFQATT, CDR2 SNEGSKA (reference sequence). The CDR3 is 17 amino acids. The CDR3 sequence is CSARDSLPYGSGNTIYF. Written as DNA, the CDR3 is TGCAGTGCTAGAGATTCCCTCCCTTATGGCAGCGGAAACACCATATATTTT.

Concerning this clonotype itself: It may be a read error: a sequence one base away is much more abundant. V gene TRBV28 combines with J gene TRBJ2-7; D gene unclear. In germline, CDR1 is MDHEN, CDR2 SYDVKM. V dropped 7 bases and J dropped 2 bases, with 6 bases sitting between them. CDR3 size: 11 residues. Written as DNA, the CDR3 is TGTGCCAGCACGGGTCCCTACGAGCAGTACTTC. Its protein is CASTGPYEQYF.

This clonotype was seen many times. In DNA, the CDR3 is TGTGCCAGCAGCTTAGCCGGGAGATATAGCAATCAGCCCCAGCATTTT. Residues: CASSLAGRYSNQPQHF. V and J are TRBV7-8 and TRBJ1-5; D uncertain. Trimming took off 0 bases at V and 0 bases at J, with 9 bases between the two ends. CDR3 length: 16 residues. Per germline, CDR1 SGHVS and CDR2 FQNEAQ. The full variable domain, rest sourced from reference TRBV7-8 and TRBJ1-5, is GAGVSQSPRYKVAKRGQDVALRCDPISGHVSLFWYQQALGQGPEFLTYFQNEAQLDKSGLPSDRFFAERPEGSVSTLKIQRTQQEDSAVYLCASSLAGRYSNQPQHFGDGTRLSIL.

The chain joins TRBV6-4 to TRBJ2-7; maybe TRBD1 (5 bases). The CDR3 consists of 14 residues. Germline V lookup: CDR1 MRHNA, CDR2 SNTAGT. Trimming stripped 6 bases from V and 3 bases from J, with 15 bases between. CDR3 bases: TGTGCCAGCAGGCCGGCAGGGCAGAACTACGAGCAGTACTTC. Translated, it gives CASRPAGQNYEQYF.

This clonotype occurred many times. The chain couples TRBV5-1 to TRBJ2-3, with D possibly TRBD2 on 6 matching bases. Germline loops: CDR1 SGHRS, CDR2 YFSETQ. V lost 5 bases, J lost 2 bases, and 12 bases lay in between. This CDR3 spans 14 amino acids. The CDR3 sequence is CASSQKDYTDTQYF. Written as DNA, the CDR3 is TGCGCCAGCAGTCAAAAGGACTACACAGATACGCAGTATTTT.

In its sample, this clonotype was seen many times. V gene TRBV28 combines with J gene TRBJ2-1; D perhaps matches TRBD2 (6 bases). The V gene lost 8 bases and the J gene lost 6 bases, with 26 bases spanning the gap. Germline assignment: CDR1 MDHEN and CDR2 SYDVKM. CDR3 length: 17 residues. The CDR3 is CASSSPLGRTGGNEQFF. The CDR3 DNA is TGTGCCAGCTCCTCCCCTCTCGGGAGAACTGGGGGCAATGAGCAGTTCTTC. Complete variable domain (other parts from reference TRBV28 and TRBJ2-1): DVKVTQSSRYLVKRTGEKVFLECVQDMDHENMFWYRQDPGLGLRLIYFSYDVKMKEKGDIPEGYSVSREKKERFSLILESASTNQTSMYLCASSSPLGRTGGNEQFFGPGTRLTVL.

This clonotype was seen only a few times. The J gene is TRBJ1-3, the V gene TRBV4-3; 8 bases agree with TRBD1. Trimming removed 1 base from V and 0 bases from J; junction bases left unmatched: 5. The CDR3 contains 17 residues. Germline-derived CDR1 and CDR2 are LGHNA and YSLEER. CDR3 DNA sequence: TGCGCCAGCAGCCAAGGCGGGACAGGAAACTCTGGAAACACCATATATTTT. It yields the protein CASSQGGTGNSGNTIYF.

This clonotype appeared many times. The rearrangement uses TRBV6-2 or TRBV6-3 and TRBJ2-5; TRBD1 matches at 7 bases. Germline values: CDR1 MNHEY, CDR2 SVGEGT. The CDR3 spans 17 residues. V shed 6 bases and J 0 bases; nucleotides not matched to a gene: 13. The CDR3 protein is CASRDTGEVGYQETQYF. The CDR3 nucleotides are TGTGCCAGCAGAGATACAGGGGAAGTCGGGTACCAAGAGACCCAGTACTTC.

This chain joins TRBV5-1 and TRBJ2-3; 7 nucleotides align to TRBD1. V was pared by 4 bases and J by 0 bases, with 2 bases of the junction left unmatched. CDR1 is SGHRS, CDR2 YFSETQ, per germline. The CDR3 runs to 14 residues. This CDR3 is CASSRGQSTDTQYF. CDR3 sequence (DNA): TGCGCCAGCAGCAGGGGACAGAGCACAGATACGCAGTATTTT.

The V and J genes are TRBV24-1 and TRBJ2-1; D possibly corresponds to TRBD1 (6 bases). The CDR3 is made up of 15 amino acids. Germline V gives CDR1 KGHDR, CDR2 SFDVKD. Trimming pared 5 bases from V and 8 bases from J, leaving 18 bases between. The DNA of the CDR3 is TGTGCCACCAGTGTTTTAAACAGGGATAGGGATGAGCAGTTCTTC. As protein: CATSVLNRDRDEQFF.

In its sample, this clonotype was seen a few times. This chain joins TRBV27 and TRBJ2-4; TRBD2 is a possible D gene (6 bases). The V gene's germline CDR1 is MNHEY and CDR2 SMNVEV (reference sequence). V was clipped by 2 bases and J by 6 bases, with 14 bases between them. The CDR3 sequence is 15 residues long. CDR3 region: CASSLAGFSANIQYF. The CDR3 DNA follows: TGTGCCAGCAGTTTAGCGGGGTTTAGTGCAAACATTCAGTACTTC.

Ten or more counts support this clonotype. The rearrangement joins TRBV7-2 to TRBJ1-6; 11 nucleotides align to TRBD1. The CDR3 spans 18 residues. With V trimmed by 5 bases and J by 9 bases, 15 bases remained unmatched. CDR1 is SGHTA and CDR2 is FQGNSA in the germline V gene. The DNA of the CDR3 is TGTGCCAGCAGCCTATTACGCGCGGGGGGACAGGGGGTTTCACCCCTCCACTTT. Residues: CASSLLRAGGQGVSPLHF.

This clonotype was observed a few times. The J gene is TRBJ2-3, the V gene TRBV7-2, with D possibly TRBD1 on 6 matching bases. The CDR3 runs to 15 residues. The V and J ends lost 5 bases and 0 bases respectively, with 12 bases between them. Germline lookup yields CDR1 SGHTA and CDR2 FQGNSA. Here the CDR3 DNA reads TGTGCCAGCAGCGCCAGGGGATATAGCACAGATACGCAGTATTTT. The encoded protein is CASSARGYSTDTQYF. Full variable domain (remainder filled in from reference TRBV7-2 and TRBJ2-3): GAGVSQSPSNKVTEKGKDVELRCDPISGHTALYWYRQSLGQGLEFLIYFQGNSAPDKSGLPSDRFSAERTGGSVSTLTIQRTQQEDSAVYLCASSARGYSTDTQYFGPGTRLTVL.

This clonotype came up many times. The CDR3 nucleotides are TGTGCCAGCAGAGCTACGCGCGGGCCCGCCTACGAGCAGTACTTC. It specifies CASRATRGPAYEQYF. This sequence joins TRBV6-1 and TRBJ2-7; the D gene is possibly TRBD2 (5 bases). The germline V gene encodes CDR1 MNHNS and CDR2 SASEGT. CDR3 length equals 15 residues. V was cut by 6 bases and J by 2 bases, with 17 bases left in between.

In its sample, this clonotype was seen many times. The J gene is TRBJ2-3, the V gene TRBV12-3 or TRBV12-4, with TRBD2 matching over 12 bases. The trim removed 9 bases at V and 4 bases at J, leaving 11 bases unmatched. The CDR3 loop spans 16 amino acids. CDR3 nucleotide sequence: TGTGCCAGTCATGGGCTAGCGGGAGGGCTTGCAGATACGCAGTATTTT. Translation: CASHGLAGGLADTQYF.

This clonotype was counted at least ten times. The chain employs TRBV7-2 and TRBJ2-1, with D maybe TRBD1 (6 bases). CDR3 length: 13 amino acids. Trimming took off 2 bases at V and 12 bases at J, with 14 bases between the two ends. Germline lookup yields CDR1 SGHTA and CDR2 FQGNSA. DNA for the CDR3: TGTGCCAGCAGCTTACGAGACAGGACTGGGCAGTTCTTC. Encoded protein: CASSLRDRTGQFF.

J is TRBJ2-5 and V is TRBV7-6; 7 bases agree with TRBD2. The J segment lost 0 bases and the V segment lost 5 bases, leaving 9 bases of the junction unmatched. CDR3 length equals 16 residues. CDR1 and CDR2 (germline): SGHVS, FNYEAQ. CDR3 DNA sequence: TGTGCCAGCAGCGGGCTAAGCCGGGGGGACCAAGAGACCCAGTACTTC. Encoded protein: CASSGLSRGDQETQYF.